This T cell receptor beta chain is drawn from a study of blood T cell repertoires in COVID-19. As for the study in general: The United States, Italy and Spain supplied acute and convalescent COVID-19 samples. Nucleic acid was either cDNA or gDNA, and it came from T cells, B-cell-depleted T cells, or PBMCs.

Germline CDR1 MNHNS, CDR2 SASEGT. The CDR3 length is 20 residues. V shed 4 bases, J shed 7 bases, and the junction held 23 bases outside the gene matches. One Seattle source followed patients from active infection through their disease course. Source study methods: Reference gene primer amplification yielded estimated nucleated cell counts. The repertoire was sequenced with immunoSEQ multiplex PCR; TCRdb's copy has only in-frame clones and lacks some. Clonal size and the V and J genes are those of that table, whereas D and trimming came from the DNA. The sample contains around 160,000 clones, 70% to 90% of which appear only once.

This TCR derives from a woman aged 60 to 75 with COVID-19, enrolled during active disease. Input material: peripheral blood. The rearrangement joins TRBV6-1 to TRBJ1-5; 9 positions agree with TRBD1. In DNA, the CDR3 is TGTGCCAGCAGTGTCCTGAGGACTGGAGCCGGGACAGGGTTGGTCCAGCCCCAGCATTTT. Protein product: CASSVLRTGAGTGLVQPQHF.